A single sample gave rise to the 12 T cell receptor beta chains below, sequenced in a study of cytomegalovirus exposure and HLA in healthy donors. With 60 Vbeta and 13 Jbeta primers, the PCR was carried out. This table comes from immunoSEQ multiplex PCR, and its TCRdb copy is limited to in-frame clones, with some not included. The table shows some 150,000 clones, with approximately 80% occurring only once. The sequenced material came from PBMCs. Every receptor here comes from a young woman in good health and CMV-seronegative.

This chain connects TRBV5-1 to TRBJ2-2; 11 bases agree with TRBD2. From germline, CDR1 is SGHRS and CDR2 YFSETQ. Trimming at V came to 5 bases and at J to 5 bases, leaving 8 bases not matched to a gene. The CDR3 is 16 residues long. CDR3 sequence reads: CASSRLAGGVTGELFF. CDR3 DNA: TGCGCCAGCAGTCGTCTAGCGGGGGGCGTAACCGGGGAGCTGTTTTTT.

This sequence joins TRBV6-1 and TRBJ1-2, with TRBD1 matching 7 bases. Germline loops: CDR1 MNHNS, CDR2 SASEGT. Unmatched junction bases numbered 8, after V lost 6 bases and J lost 4 bases. CDR3 size: 14 residues. This CDR3 is CASRTGTGVYGYTF. The DNA of the CDR3 is TGTGCCAGCAGGACAGGGACGGGGGTCTATGGCTACACCTTC.

This clone was picked up a small number of times. The V and J genes are TRBV2 and TRBJ2-5, with 9 positions matching TRBD2. The CDR3 consists of 14 residues. From germline, CDR1 is SNHLY and CDR2 FYNNEI. Germline trimming cut 4 bases from V and 5 bases from J; bases unmatched to any gene: 5. CDR3 residues: CASSGRGGMETQYF. The CDR3, as DNA: TGTGCCAGCAGTGGGCGGGGGGGTATGGAGACCCAGTACTTC.

The chain uses TRBV4-1 and TRBJ2-5; 7 bases fit TRBD1. The CDR3 sequence is 17 residues long. CDR1 and CDR2 (germline): MGHRA, YSYEKL. The trim removed 0 bases at V and 2 bases at J, leaving 9 bases unmatched. CDR3 bases: TGCGCCAGCAGCCAAGAATCCGTAGGGGGACAGCAAGAGACCCAGTACTTC. The encoded protein is CASSQESVGGQQETQYF.

J is TRBJ2-3 and V is TRBV14; D is undetermined. Germline V gives CDR1 SGHDN, CDR2 FVKESK. Between the trimmed V and J ends, which lost 1 base and 2 bases, there was a span of 7 bases. The CDR3 sequence is 14 residues long. The CDR3 sequence: CASSQGVSTDTQYF. The CDR3 DNA is TGTGCCAGCAGCCAAGGAGTTTCCACAGATACGCAGTATTTT.

A word on this clone: The same CDR3 is also encoded by other DNA sequences in this sample. For the CDR3, the DNA is TGTGCCAGCAGCCTCGCCGCGGGGGGGAACTATGGCTACACCTTC. Its translation is CASSLAAGGNYGYTF. The chain is built from TRBV5-4 and TRBJ1-2, with a tentative D call TRBD1 (5 bases). In germline, CDR1 is SGHNT, CDR2 YYREEE (reference sequence). The CDR3 totals 15 residues. With 4 bases removed from V and 2 bases from J, the gap between germline ends came to 15 bases. Full variable domain (remainder filled in from reference TRBV5-4 and TRBJ1-2): ETGVTQSPTHLIKTRGQQVTLRCSSQSGHNTVSWYQQALGQGPQFIFQYYREEENGRGNFPPRFSGLQFPNYSSELNVNALELDDSALYLCASSLAAGGNYGYTFGSGTRLTVV.

The rearrangement uses TRBV2 and TRBJ1-3, with TRBD1 identical over 9 bases. V lost 6 bases, J lost 4 bases, and 7 bases stayed unmatched. The germline CDR1 and CDR2 sequences are SNHLY and FYNNEI. The CDR3 has 15 residues. The CDR3: CASSRQGVGGNTIYF. The CDR3, as DNA: TGTGCCAGCAGCCGACAGGGGGTAGGAGGAAACACCATATATTTT.

This chain connects TRBV6-1 to TRBJ2-2; TRBD1 matches at 8 bases. The germline V gene encodes CDR1 MNHNS and CDR2 SASEGT. This CDR3 has 15 residues. Trimming cost V 9 bases and J 1 base; bases outside gene matches: 7. CDR3 region: CARGTGGMNTGELFF. The CDR3 nucleotides are TGTGCCAGAGGAACAGGGGGGATGAACACCGGGGAGCTGTTTTTT.

The genes are TRBV11-2 and TRBJ1-3; tentative D call: TRBD1 (5 bases). V was pared by 1 base and J by 4 bases, with 14 bases between. The CDR3 runs 16 residues. Germline CDR1 SGHAT, CDR2 FQNNGV. The CDR3 region is CASSLGGGSSGNTIYF. The DNA of the CDR3 is TGTGCCAGCAGCTTAGGCGGGGGATCCTCCGGAAACACCATATATTTT. The variable domain in full, completed from reference TRBV11-2 and TRBJ1-3, reads EAGVAQSPRYKIIEKRQSVAFWCNPISGHATLYWYQQILGQGPKLLIQFQNNGVVDDSQLPKDRFSAERLKGVDSTLKIQPAKLEDSAVYLCASSLGGGSSGNTIYFGEGSWLTVV.

The rearrangement uses TRBV10-3 and TRBJ1-1, with 7 bases that match TRBD1. Germline CDR1 reads ENHRY; CDR2 reads SYGVKD. After removal of 4 bases from V and 4 bases from J, the junction contained 6 bases not matched to a gene. CDR3 length equals 14 residues. CDR3: CAISATGSTTEAFF. The CDR3 DNA reads as TGTGCCATCAGTGCGACAGGGAGTACCACTGAAGCTTTCTTT.

This clone has more than one count but fewer than ten. The V and J genes are TRBV12-5 and TRBJ2-7; no firm D call. From germline, CDR1 is LGHNT and CDR2 FRNRAP. This CDR3 region has 11 residues. With 6 bases removed from V and 3 bases from J, the gap between germline ends came to 6 bases. CDR3 DNA sequence: TGTGCTAGTGGGGCCAGCTACGAGCAGTACTTC. It specifies CASGASYEQYF.

The chain employs TRBV29-1 and TRBJ1-2, with TRBD1 matching 10 bases. CDR3 size: 14 residues. Per germline, CDR1 SQVTM and CDR2 ANQGSEA. Germline trimming cut 5 bases from V and 4 bases from J; bases unmatched to any gene: 7. CDR3 nucleotide sequence: TGCAGCGTTCCAGACAGGGGGCGATCCTATGGCTACACCTTC. Translation gives CSVPDRGRSYGYTF.